The source of this TCR beta chain is a study of regulatory T cells in long-lasting Graves disease. Overall study results and limits: Persistent cases favored TRBV28, TRBJ1-2 and TRBJ2-5.

Time point defined: newly diagnosed GD, antithyroid drugs for less than 3 months. The TCR library was made from RNA that had been extracted from PBMCs in TRIzol. Patients of an endocrinology department in Xi'an, China, were included. Construction of the TCR beta libraries employed iRepertoire HTBI primers in conjunction with Arm-PCR of CDR3 regions. TCRdb reprocessed the multiplex PCR reads via MiXCR and lists one record per CDR3 protein. The sample consists of 370,000 or so distinct CDR3 sequences, around 15% of them appearing once. A note on this clonotype: The antigen remains unidentified.

Germline V gene sequence: CDR1 LGHDT, CDR2 YNNKEL (reference sequence). CDR3 length: 15 residues. V lost 2 bases, J lost 6 bases, and 17 bases lay in between. A further study also used this sample, focusing on T cells in Graves' hyperthyroidism and ophthalmopathy. That study adds: Uncontrolled infection, other autoimmune disease, pregnancy or lactation excluded patients. In blood, most of the thyroid clonotypes expanded above 0.001 were also present.

The sequenced sample was peripheral blood mononuclear cells (PBMCs), obtained at new diagnosis, from a patient treated with antithyroid drugs. This chain links TRBV3-1 with TRBJ2-7, with D possibly being TRBD1 (6 bases). The source is a woman in her late teens or twenties with Graves disease. The CDR3: CASSQIMGLGGEQYF. DNA of the CDR3: TGTGCCAGCAGCCAAATAATGGGGCTAGGGGGCGAGCAGTACTTC.